This passage covers 32 T cell receptor beta chains from one sample sequenced in a study of blood T cell repertoires in COVID-19. Produced via immunoSEQ multiplex PCR; TCRdb's table is partial and in-frame only. Of around 170,000 clones in the sample, roughly 87% are singletons; the top ten hold around 6.5%. The sample was PBMCs or T cells enriched from blood (not recorded which). These receptors were collected from a woman in her forties or fifties who had recovered from COVID-19.

CDR3 region: CASSASGGRPNEQFF. The CDR3 nucleotides read TGTGCCAGCAGCGCGTCCGGCGGGAGGCCTAATGAGCAGTTCTTC. The chain recombines TRBV11-2 with TRBJ2-1; 8 positions match TRBD2. The CDR3 contains 15 residues. J lost 7 bases, V lost 5 bases, and 10 bases had no gene match. Germline V gene data show CDR1 as SGHAT and CDR2 as FQNNGV.

The chain recombines TRBV5-1 with TRBJ2-7, with 10 positions matching TRBD2. This CDR3 is built from 16 residues. Trimming cost V 0 bases and J 1 base; bases outside gene matches: 4. Germline CDR1 and CDR2: SGHRS and YFSETQ. The CDR3 sequence is CASSLDTSGTSYEQYF. The CDR3 nucleotides read TGCGCCAGCAGCTTGGATACTAGCGGGACATCCTACGAGCAGTACTTC.

This chain uses TRBV15 with TRBJ2-3; 7 nucleotides align to TRBD1. V shed 1 base and J 12 bases; nucleotides not matched to a gene: 10. This CDR3 comprises 14 residues. In germline, CDR1 is LNHNV, CDR2 YYDKDF (reference sequence). CDR3 sequence: CATSRVLDRPHQYF. CDR3 nucleotides: TGTGCCACCAGCAGAGTTCTGGACAGGCCTCACCAGTATTTT.

This clone was seen only once. This chain uses TRBV5-4 with TRBJ2-5; TRBD2 agrees at 9 bases. Losses at the gene ends were 2 bases for V and 5 bases for J; bases not matched to a gene: 10. Germline V gene sequence: CDR1 SGHNT, CDR2 YYREEE (reference sequence). This CDR3 is built from 16 residues. CDR3 in DNA: TGTGCCAGCAGCTTAGGGGGGGGACTAGCTCACGAGACCCAGTACTTC. This translates into CASSLGGGLAHETQYF.

V is TRBV12-3 or TRBV12-4 and J is TRBJ2-7; D gene unclear. This CDR3 comprises 11 residues. Trimming pared 5 bases from V and 6 bases from J, leaving 8 bases between. CDR3 in amino acids: CASSLSREQYF. The CDR3 DNA follows: TGTGCCAGCAGTCTCAGTCGCGAGCAGTACTTC.

V and J are TRBV24-1 and TRBJ1-1, with 7 bases identical to TRBD1. CDR1 and CDR2 from the germline V gene are KGHDR and SFDVKD. Trimming cost V 8 bases and J 4 bases; bases outside gene matches: 6. The CDR3 is made up of 13 amino acids. DNA for the CDR3: TGTGCCACCAACGGGGACAGTGCCACTGAAGCTTTCTTT. Its translation is CATNGDSATEAFF.

The chain recombines TRBV5-1 with TRBJ2-5; D might be TRBD2 (5 bases). The CDR3 sequence is 15 residues long. Trimming took 1 base from V and 0 from J, leaving 10 bases between them. Germline CDR1 reads SGHRS; CDR2 reads YFSETQ. The CDR3 sequence is CASSLTLRDQETQYF. CDR3 nucleotides: TGCGCCAGCAGCTTGACTTTGAGGGACCAAGAGACCCAGTACTTC.

The chain is built from TRBV30 and TRBJ1-2; TRBD1 is a possible D gene (5 bases). Trimming shortened V by 3 bases and J by 5 bases, and 19 bases separated the two germline ends. The germline gives CDR1 GTSNPN, CDR2 SVGIG (reference sequence). The CDR3 totals 15 residues. The CDR3 is CAWSGPPRGVYGYTF. CDR3 nucleotides: TGTGCCTGGAGCGGCCCACCGCGGGGGGTATATGGCTACACCTTC.

This chain connects TRBV10-1 to TRBJ2-1; 11 bases are shared with TRBD2. The CDR3 has 14 residues. After removal of 5 bases from V and 14 bases from J, the junction contained 11 bases not matched to a gene. Germline V gene data show CDR1 as WNHNN and CDR2 as SYGVQD (reference sequence). The CDR3 DNA reads TGCGCCAGCAGTACCGGGACTAGCGGAGCCGGGGAGTTCTTC. It yields the protein CASSTGTSGAGEFF.

The chain recombines TRBV6-5 with TRBJ2-2, with 7 bases lining up with TRBD2. Germline values: CDR1 MNHEY, CDR2 SVGAGI. V was pared by 5 bases and J by 3 bases, with 6 bases of the junction left unmatched. The CDR3 is made up of 15 amino acids. CDR3 coding DNA: TGTGCCAGCAGTCCCTGGGACTATTACACCGGGGAGCTGTTTTTT. It is translated as CASSPWDYYTGELFF.

This clone was seen once. V is TRBV25-1 and J is TRBJ2-7, with 9 bases lining up with TRBD1. Germline lookup yields CDR1 MGHDK and CDR2 SYGVNS. The CDR3 extends over 14 amino acids. The ends lost 3 bases at V and 6 bases at J; junction bases unmatched: 6. As DNA, the CDR3 is TGTGCCAGCAGTGATGACAGGGGGAATGTCGAGCAGTACTTC. Translation gives CASSDDRGNVEQYF.

CDR3 sequence reads: CASSRDRVGYTGELFF. The CDR3 DNA follows: TGTGCCAGCAGCAGGGACAGGGTAGGATATACCGGGGAGCTGTTTTTT. The genes are TRBV9 and TRBJ2-2, with TRBD1 matching over 9 bases. Per the germline V gene, CDR1 is SGDLS and CDR2 is YYNGEE. Losses at the gene ends were 4 bases for V and 5 bases for J; bases not matched to a gene: 9. The CDR3 is 16 amino acids. Full variable domain (remainder filled in from reference TRBV9 and TRBJ2-2): DSGVTQTPKHLITATGQRVTLRCSPRSGDLSVYWYQQSLDQGLQFLIQYYNGEERAKGNILERFSAQQFPDLHSELNLSSLELGDSALYFCASSRDRVGYTGELFFGEGSRLTVL.

V and J are TRBV29-1 and TRBJ1-2; a possible D gene is TRBD1 (5 bases). The V end was cut by 7 bases, the J end by 8 bases, with 17 bases between. CDR1 is SQVTM and CDR2 is ANQGSEA in the germline V gene. The CDR3 is 12 residues long. Here the CDR3 DNA reads TGCAGCGCAGAGGAGGGGCTCGGGGGCTACACCTTC. It encodes CSAEEGLGGYTF.

V usage is TRBV9 and J usage is TRBJ1-5; unclear D gene. Germline assignment: CDR1 SGDLS and CDR2 YYNGEE. This CDR3 is 16 amino acids long. Trimming removed 0 bases from V and 4 bases from J, with 14 bases in between. CDR3 nucleotide sequence: TGTGCCAGCAGCGTAGGATCGGGAGATGTTAATCAGCCCCAGCATTTT. Its protein product is CASSVGSGDVNQPQHF.

The chain links TRBV19 to TRBJ2-1, with D maybe TRBD1 (5 bases). The germline gives CDR1 LNHDA, CDR2 SQIVND (reference sequence). This CDR3 is built from 14 residues. Trimming removed 4 bases at V and 4 bases at J, with 11 bases between. The DNA of the CDR3 is TGTGCCAGTAGTAATCGGCAGGGATACAATGAGCAGTTCTTC. Its protein is CASSNRQGYNEQFF.

The chain couples TRBV19 to TRBJ2-7; TRBD1 agrees at 11 bases. Germline assignment: CDR1 LNHDA and CDR2 SQIVND (reference sequence). The junction had 3 bases not matched to a gene; V was cut back by 5 bases and J by 0 bases. CDR3 length: 15 residues. The CDR3 sequence is CASSLGTGGSYEQYF. As DNA, the CDR3 is TGTGCCAGTAGTCTCGGGACAGGGGGCTCCTACGAGCAGTACTTC.

This chain links TRBV5-1 with TRBJ2-1; 7 bases agree with TRBD2. There are 15 residues in the CDR3. Per the germline V gene, CDR1 is SGHRS and CDR2 is YFSETQ. The trim removed 0 bases at V and 4 bases at J, leaving 4 bases unmatched. The CDR3, as DNA: TGCGCCAGCAGCTTGGAAGGGACTACTTACAATGAGCAGTTCTTC. This gives the protein CASSLEGTTYNEQFF.

This clone was counted once. This chain connects TRBV2 to TRBJ1-4; a possible D gene is TRBD1 (6 bases). There are 15 residues in the CDR3. Between the trimmed V and J ends, which lost 0 bases and 4 bases, there was a span of 9 bases. CDR1 is SNHLY, CDR2 FYNNEI, per germline. CDR3 sequence: CASSEAGRGNEKLFF. The CDR3 region has the DNA TGTGCCAGCAGTGAAGCGGGCAGGGGTAATGAAAAACTGTTTTTT.

The genes are TRBV7-2 and TRBJ2-5, with TRBD1 identical over 8 bases. The CDR3 extends over 16 amino acids. Germline assignment: CDR1 SGHTA and CDR2 FQGNSA. V trimming: 5 bases; J trimming: 2 bases; junction bases outside the gene matches: 10. The CDR3 nucleotides are TGTGCCAGCAGCCTCGGACAGGGAGGTAATCAAGAGACCCAGTACTTC. Its protein is CASSLGQGGNQETQYF.

DNA for the CDR3: TGTGCCAGCAGTTACTCAACAGGCAACACTGAAGCTTTCTTT. As protein: CASSYSTGNTEAFF. This chain joins TRBV6-5 and TRBJ1-1, with D perhaps TRBD1 (5 bases). Per germline, CDR1 MNHEY and CDR2 SVGAGI. CDR3 size: 14 residues. Trimming shortened V by 0 bases and J by 2 bases, and 7 bases separated the two germline ends.

J is TRBJ2-2 and V is TRBV18; 7 nucleotides align to TRBD2. The V gene's germline CDR1 is KGHSH and CDR2 LQKENI. The CDR3 has 17 amino acids. V dropped 3 bases and J dropped 2; count of bases not matched to a gene: 9. The CDR3 coding sequence is TGTGCCAGCTCACCCTATTCTAGCGGACTTAACACCGGGGAGCTGTTTTTT. Encoded protein: CASSPYSSGLNTGELFF.

V is TRBV11-2 and J is TRBJ1-2; TRBD1 matches 9 bases. V lost 5 bases to trimming and J lost 2 bases; unmatched junction nucleotides: 9. Germline values: CDR1 SGHAT, CDR2 FQNNGV. This CDR3 contains 16 residues. Here the CDR3 DNA reads TGTGCCAGCAGCCCCTCCCTGGGACAGGGAAACTATGGCTACACCTTC. This codes for CASSPSLGQGNYGYTF.

The chain combines TRBV3-1 (or the pseudogene TRBV3-2) with TRBJ1-6; D remains unclear. Trimming took 3 bases from V and 7 from J, leaving 10 bases between them. This CDR3 comprises 14 residues. Germline V CDR1 and CDR2: LGHDT, YNNKEL (reference sequence). CDR3 in amino acids: CASSQGGKNSPLHF. The CDR3 nucleotides are TGTGCCAGCAGCCAGGGAGGGAAGAATTCACCCCTCCACTTT.

The V gene is TRBV7-9, the J gene TRBJ2-3; no firm D call. V was trimmed by 5 bases and J by 5 bases, leaving 11 bases between them. CDR1 SEHNR and CDR2 FQNEAQ come from the germline V gene (reference sequence). The CDR3 length is 13 residues. As DNA, the CDR3 is TGTGCCAGCAGCGCAAATGAGAGAGATACGCAGTATTTT. Its protein is CASSANERDTQYF.

V gene TRBV27 combines with J gene TRBJ2-7; maybe TRBD1 (6 bases). V was pared by 4 bases and J by 2 bases, with 18 bases between. The CDR3 length is 16 residues. Per germline, CDR1 MNHEY and CDR2 SMNVEV (reference sequence). The CDR3 nucleotides read TGTGCCAGCAGTTCTGCACAAACCCGACAGGCCTACGAGCAGTACTTC. This sequence encodes CASSSAQTRQAYEQYF.

This rearrangement joins TRBV28 to TRBJ1-1, with TRBD1 matching 7 bases. The CDR3 is made up of 12 amino acids. The junction had 16 bases not matched to a gene; V was cut back by 10 bases and J by 14 bases. CDR1 and CDR2 (germline): MDHEN, SYDVKM. CDR3 nucleotides: TGTGCCACCCGAATTACAGGGGTGTCAATGTTCTTT. Its translation: CATRITGVSMFF. Drawing the rest from reference TRBV28 and TRBJ1-1, the complete variable domain is DVKVTQSSRYLVKRTGEKVFLECVQDMDHENMFWYRQDPGLGLRLIYFSYDVKMKEKGDIPEGYSVSREKKERFSLILESASTNQTSMYLCATRITGVSMFFGQGTRLTVV.

The rearrangement uses TRBV29-1 and TRBJ1-2, with TRBD1 identical over 7 bases. The trim removed 1 base at V and 8 bases at J, leaving 7 bases unmatched. Germline V gene sequence: CDR1 SQVTM, CDR2 ANQGSEA. CDR3 length: 13 amino acids. The CDR3 DNA follows: TGCAGCGTTGAAGGGCGAGGGGGCGACGGCTACACCTTC. Translation: CSVEGRGGDGYTF.

The chain employs TRBV14 and TRBJ1-1; D is possibly TRBD1 (6 bases). Trimming removed 4 bases from V and 4 bases from J, with 16 bases in between. This CDR3 region has 15 residues. The germline gives CDR1 SGHDN, CDR2 FVKESK. DNA for the CDR3: TGTGCCAGCAGCCGATCCCCAGGGGCTTTCACTGAAGCTTTCTTT. This translates into CASSRSPGAFTEAFF.

The rearrangement uses TRBV19 and TRBJ2-2; D unresolved. CDR3 length equals 18 residues. Germline CDR1 reads LNHDA; CDR2 reads SQIVND (reference sequence). V lost 3 bases to trimming and J lost 5 bases, with 22 bases between them. The DNA for the CDR3 is TGTGCCAGTAGTATTAGTCGAGCGCTACCGTACCAGACCGGGGAGCTGTTTTTT. Translating it yields CASSISRALPYQTGELFF.

The V gene is TRBV29-1, the J gene TRBJ2-2; weak D call: TRBD1 (6 bases). Trimming removed 5 bases from V and 1 base from J, with 8 bases in between. The CDR3 contains 13 residues. Germline CDR1 SQVTM, CDR2 ANQGSEA. Written as DNA, the CDR3 is TGCAGCGTTTCCAGGGGGAACACCGGGGAGCTGTTTTTT. Translated, it gives CSVSRGNTGELFF.

V is TRBV3-1 (or the pseudogene TRBV3-2) and J is TRBJ1-5; 7 bases are shared with TRBD1. With 2 bases clipped from V and 6 bases from J, the junction kept 7 bases outside the gene matches. This CDR3 contains 15 residues. The germline gives CDR1 LGHDT, CDR2 YNNKEL (reference sequence). The CDR3 loop reads CASSQNGQEGQPQHF. DNA for the CDR3: TGTGCCAGCAGCCAAAACGGACAGGAGGGTCAGCCCCAGCATTTT.

J is TRBJ1-5 and V is TRBV21-1. TRBV21-1 is a pseudogene segment. The CDR3 has 13 residues. The chain's CDR3 is CASSKIRRQPQHF. CDR3 bases: TGTGCCAGCAGCAAAATCAGGAGGCAGCCCCAGCATTTT.